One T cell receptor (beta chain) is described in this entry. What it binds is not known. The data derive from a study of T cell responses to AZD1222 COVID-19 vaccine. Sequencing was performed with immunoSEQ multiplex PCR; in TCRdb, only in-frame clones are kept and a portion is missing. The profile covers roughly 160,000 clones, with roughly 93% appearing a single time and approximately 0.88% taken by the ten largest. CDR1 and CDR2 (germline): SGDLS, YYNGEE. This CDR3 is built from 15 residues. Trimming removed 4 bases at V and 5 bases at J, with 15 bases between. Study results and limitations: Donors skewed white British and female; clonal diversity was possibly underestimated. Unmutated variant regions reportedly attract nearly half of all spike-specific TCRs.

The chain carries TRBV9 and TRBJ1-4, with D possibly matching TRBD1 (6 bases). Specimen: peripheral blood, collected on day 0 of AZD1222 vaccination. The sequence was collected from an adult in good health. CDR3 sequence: CASSIGQTKNEKLFF. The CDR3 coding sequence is TGTGCCAGCAGCATTGGACAGACCAAGAATGAAAAACTGTTTTTT.